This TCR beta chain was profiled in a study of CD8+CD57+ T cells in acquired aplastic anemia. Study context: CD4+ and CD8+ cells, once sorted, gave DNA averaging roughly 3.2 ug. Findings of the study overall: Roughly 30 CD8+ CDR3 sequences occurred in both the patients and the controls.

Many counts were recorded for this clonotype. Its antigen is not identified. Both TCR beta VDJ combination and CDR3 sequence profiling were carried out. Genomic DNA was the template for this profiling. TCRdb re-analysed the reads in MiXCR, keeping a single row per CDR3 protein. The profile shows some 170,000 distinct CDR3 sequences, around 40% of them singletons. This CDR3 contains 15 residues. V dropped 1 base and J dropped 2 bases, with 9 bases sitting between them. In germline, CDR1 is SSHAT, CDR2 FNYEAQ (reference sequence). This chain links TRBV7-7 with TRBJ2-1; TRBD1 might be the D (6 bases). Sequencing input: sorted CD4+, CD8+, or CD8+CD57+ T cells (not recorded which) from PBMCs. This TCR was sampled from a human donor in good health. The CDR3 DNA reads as TGTGCCAGCAGCTTAGAGAGGGGGACCTACAATGAGCAGTTCTTC. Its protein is CASSLERGTYNEQFF.